One and the same sample provided the 27 T cell receptor beta chains below, sequenced in a study of cytomegalovirus exposure and HLA in healthy donors. PCR primers comprised 60 Vbeta and 13 Jbeta primers. The assay was immunoSEQ multiplex PCR, and TCRdb's table has in-frame clones only and misses some. Of about 200,000 clones in the sample, around 90% were seen once. The source material was PBMCs. These receptors all stem from a boy younger than 10 in good health and CMV-seronegative.

V gene TRBV9 combines with J gene TRBJ1-1; maybe TRBD1 (5 bases). Germline-derived CDR1 and CDR2 are SGDLS and YYNGEE. The CDR3 has 17 residues. V lost 0 bases, J lost 3 bases, and 18 bases lay in between. The CDR3 loop is CASSVALQEGRDTEAFF. In DNA, the CDR3 is TGTGCCAGCAGCGTAGCCCTTCAGGAGGGGAGGGACACTGAAGCTTTCTTT.

The gene calls are TRBV7-6 and TRBJ1-6; a weak D match, TRBD1 (5 bases). V was shortened by 5 bases and J by 3 bases, with 14 bases between the two germline ends. The CDR3 sequence is 16 residues long. CDR1 and CDR2 from the germline V gene are SGHVS and FNYEAQ. CDR3 sequence reads: CASSLDSSYYNSPLHF. The CDR3 DNA is TGTGCCAGCAGCCTAGACAGCAGCTACTATAATTCACCCCTCCACTTT.

CDR3 coding DNA: TGCAGCGTCGATTCGCTTCTAGCGGGGGAGACCCAGTACTTC. Amino acids: CSVDSLLAGETQYF. The chain uses TRBV29-1 and TRBJ2-5; 9 bases are a match to TRBD2. Germline CDR1 SQVTM, CDR2 ANQGSEA. The V gene end was trimmed by 6 bases and the J gene end by 5 bases; junction bases not matched to a gene: 10. CDR3 length: 14 amino acids.

Only a few counts were recorded for this clone. The rearrangement joins TRBV4-1 to TRBJ2-1, with 8 nucleotides matching TRBD2. V gave up 4 bases and J gave up 2 bases; unmatched junction bases: 1. The CDR3 is made up of 14 amino acids. Looked up from germline, CDR1 is MGHRA and CDR2 is YSYEKL. CDR3 bases: TGCGCCAGCAGCCCGGGGGGGCCCTACAATGAGCAGTTCTTC. It encodes CASSPGGPYNEQFF.

J is TRBJ2-1 and V is TRBV9; D call uncertain. The CDR3 length is 13 residues. Trimming shortened V by 0 bases and J by 6 bases, and 7 bases separated the two germline ends. Looked up from germline, CDR1 is SGDLS and CDR2 is YYNGEE. The CDR3 here is CASSVATVNEQFF. The DNA for the CDR3 is TGTGCCAGCAGCGTAGCTACAGTCAATGAGCAGTTCTTC.

The V call is TRBV7-9, the J call TRBJ2-5; no definite D call. With 3 bases removed from V and 2 bases from J, the gap between germline ends came to 7 bases. This CDR3 has 13 residues. Germline assignment: CDR1 SEHNR and CDR2 FQNEAQ (reference sequence). CDR3 coding DNA: TGTGCCAGCAGCTTCCTCAGGCAAGAGACCCAGTACTTC. Residues: CASSFLRQETQYF.

The chain has TRBV14 and TRBJ2-2; weak D call: TRBD2 (5 bases). Per germline, CDR1 SGHDN and CDR2 FVKESK. This CDR3 has 16 residues. The V gene lost 0 bases and the J gene lost 6 bases, with 14 bases spanning the gap. CDR3 loop: CASSQDTLAYAGELFF. The CDR3, as DNA: TGTGCCAGCAGCCAAGATACCCTAGCATACGCCGGGGAGCTGTTTTTT.

The chain links TRBV6-1 to TRBJ2-3, with 8 bases aligning to TRBD1. Germline V CDR1 and CDR2: MNHNS, SASEGT. CDR3 length: 15 amino acids. V was clipped by 3 bases and J by 4 bases; unmatched bases: 6. CDR3 sequence reads: CASSDRDRFSDTQYF. The CDR3 nucleotides are TGTGCCAGCAGTGACCGGGACAGGTTTTCAGATACGCAGTATTTT.

The chain recombines TRBV7-9 with TRBJ2-5, with TRBD1 matching 9 bases. Per the germline V gene, CDR1 is SEHNR and CDR2 is FQNEAQ (reference sequence). This CDR3 contains 18 residues. With 5 bases clipped from V and 5 bases from J, the junction kept 18 bases outside the gene matches. CDR3 residues: CASSRYTGTGITLETQYF. DNA for the CDR3: TGTGCCAGCAGCCGCTATACCGGGACAGGGATTACCCTGGAGACCCAGTACTTC.

The chain combines TRBV9 with TRBJ2-2, with D possibly matching TRBD1 (5 bases). The CDR3 runs to 16 residues. V dropped 2 bases and J dropped 2 bases, with 13 bases sitting between them. The V gene's germline CDR1 is SGDLS and CDR2 YYNGEE. DNA of the CDR3: TGTGCCAGCAGCGTGTATCAGGGCCCAAACACCGGGGAGCTGTTTTTT. The encoded protein is CASSVYQGPNTGELFF.

The chain uses TRBV27 and TRBJ1-5; perhaps TRBD1 as D (6 bases). This CDR3 is built from 17 residues. CDR1 MNHEY and CDR2 SMNVEV come from the germline V gene (reference sequence). Trimming stripped 3 bases from V and 6 bases from J, with 21 bases between. DNA of the CDR3: TGTGCCAGCAGTTTTGACGGGGGCCGATCGGGAGGTCAGCCCCAGCATTTT. This translates into CASSFDGGRSGGQPQHF.

The rearrangement joins TRBV7-9 to TRBJ1-3; D not certain. CDR1 SEHNR and CDR2 FQNEAQ come from the germline V gene (reference sequence). The CDR3 has 17 amino acids. Trimming stripped 5 bases from V and 3 bases from J, with 20 bases between. The CDR3 protein is CASSPLPLGQLGNTIYF. The CDR3 DNA is TGTGCCAGCAGCCCCCTCCCCCTTGGGCAGCTTGGAAACACCATATATTTT. The full variable domain, rest sourced from reference TRBV7-9 and TRBJ1-3, is DTGVSQNPRHKITKRGQNVTFRCDPISEHNRLYWYRQTLGQGPEFLTYFQNEAQLEKSRLLSDRFSAERPKGSFSTLEIQRTEQGDSAMYLCASSPLPLGQLGNTIYFGEGSWLTVV.

The chain is built from TRBV6-6 and TRBJ1-4; D unclear. CDR3 size: 15 residues. V lost 8 bases and J lost 8, with 21 bases in between. Germline V gives CDR1 MNHNY, CDR2 SVGAGI (reference sequence). This chain's CDR3 is CASGSTTAGSEKLFF. The DNA for the CDR3 is TGTGCCAGCGGATCAACGACGGCGGGTAGCGAAAAACTGTTTTTT.

V usage is TRBV6-1 and J usage is TRBJ2-3, with TRBD2 matching over 10 bases. V lost 3 bases and J lost 6; bases outside the gene matches: 18. CDR3 length equals 19 residues. Germline V gene lookup returns CDR1 MNHNS and CDR2 SASEGT. The CDR3 is CASSDIGTSVIFLVDTQYF. CDR3 DNA sequence: TGTGCCAGCAGTGATATTGGGACTAGCGTTATTTTCTTGGTGGATACGCAGTATTTT.

This chain links TRBV9 with TRBJ2-3; 10 bases fit TRBD2. CDR1 and CDR2 (germline): SGDLS, YYNGEE. J was trimmed by 0 bases and V by 7 bases; bases with no gene match: 11. The length of the CDR3 is 17 residues. CDR3 protein: CASHGTLAGASTDTQYF. CDR3 sequence (DNA): TGTGCCAGCCATGGAACCCTAGCGGGGGCTAGCACAGATACGCAGTATTTT. Filled out from reference TRBV9 and TRBJ2-3, the complete variable domain reads DSGVTQTPKHLITATGQRVTLRCSPRSGDLSVYWYQQSLDQGLQFLIQYYNGEERAKGNILERFSAQQFPDLHSELNLSSLELGDSALYFCASHGTLAGASTDTQYFGPGTRLTVL.

This chain connects TRBV6-1 to TRBJ1-5; no definite D call. CDR1 and CDR2 from the germline V gene are MNHNS and SASEGT. V gave up 3 bases and J gave up 0 bases, with 6 bases separating them. The CDR3 loop spans 14 amino acids. The CDR3 loop is CASSDRISNQPQHF. CDR3 DNA: TGTGCCAGCAGTGACAGGATTAGCAATCAGCCCCAGCATTTT.

The rearrangement links TRBV6-1 to TRBJ2-3, with 8 positions matching TRBD2. CDR3 length: 16 amino acids. With V trimmed by 0 bases and J by 5 bases, 7 bases remained unmatched. CDR1 and CDR2 (germline): MNHNS, SASEGT. The CDR3 nucleotides read TGTGCCAGCAGTGAAGCACCTCAGCGGGGGATAGATACGCAGTATTTT. It is translated as CASSEAPQRGIDTQYF.

V usage is TRBV6-5 and J usage is TRBJ1-4; D is undetermined. CDR3 length equals 12 residues. Germline V gene lookup returns CDR1 MNHEY and CDR2 SVGAGI. The V end lost 7 bases, the J end lost 4 bases, and 7 bases lay between the germline ends. The CDR3 loop is CASNSFNEKLFF. The CDR3 coding sequence is TGTGCCAGCAACTCCTTTAATGAAAAACTGTTTTTT.

This clone has only one observation. This chain links TRBV4-2 with TRBJ2-5; weak D call: TRBD2 (7 bases). Germline V gene sequence: CDR1 LGHNA, CDR2 YNFKEQ. Trimming left V 0 bases short and J 9 bases short, with 23 bases between. CDR3 length: 17 amino acids. CDR3 nucleotides: TGTGCCAGCAGCCAAGAGATTACGGGGGGCGGGGGTTATGCCCAGTACTTC. Amino acid sequence: CASSQEITGGGGYAQYF.

The chain employs TRBV7-2 and TRBJ1-4, with TRBD1 matching over 9 bases. The CDR3 has 13 amino acids. CDR1 SGHTA and CDR2 FQGNSA come from the germline V gene. Trimming cost V 6 bases and J 8 bases; bases outside gene matches: 4. In DNA form, the CDR3 reads TGTGCCAGCAGTGGGGACAGGGTAGAAAAACTGTTTTTT. Translated: CASSGDRVEKLFF.

CDR3 protein: CASSLWGQGPPGELFF. In DNA, the CDR3 is TGTGCCAGCAGCCTATGGGGACAGGGGCCTCCCGGGGAGCTGTTTTTT. V usage is TRBV28 and J usage is TRBJ2-2; 10 bases match TRBD1. The germline CDR1 and CDR2 sequences are MDHEN and SYDVKM. The length of the CDR3 is 16 residues. The J segment lost 6 bases and the V segment lost 6 bases, leaving 10 bases of the junction unmatched.

This chain joins TRBV6-1 and TRBJ1-5, with TRBD1 matching 10 bases. The V gene's germline CDR1 is MNHNS and CDR2 SASEGT. The CDR3 contains 15 residues. After removal of 4 bases from V and 6 bases from J, the junction contained 6 bases not matched to a gene. CDR3 amino acids: CASSVTGTGAQPQHF. Here the CDR3 DNA reads TGTGCCAGCAGTGTAACCGGGACAGGGGCTCAGCCCCAGCATTTT.

The rearrangement links TRBV2 to TRBJ2-5; no firm D call. The CDR3 runs to 12 residues. V was shortened by 5 bases and J by 4 bases, with 8 bases between the two germline ends. CDR1 is SNHLY, CDR2 FYNNEI, per germline. The CDR3 nucleotides are TGTGCCAGCAGTCGCGGATCAGAGACCCAGTACTTC. Its protein product is CASSRGSETQYF.

V is TRBV2 and J is TRBJ1-1; unclear D gene. Trimming took 5 bases from V and 10 from J, leaving 14 bases between them. Germline-derived CDR1 and CDR2 are SNHLY and FYNNEI. The CDR3 totals 12 residues. CDR3 in amino acids: CASSSEAVGAFF. CDR3 sequence (DNA): TGTGCCAGCAGTAGTGAAGCCGTCGGAGCTTTCTTT. Complete variable domain (other parts from reference TRBV2 and TRBJ1-1): EPEVTQTPSHQVTQMGQEVILRCVPISNHLYFYWYRQILGQKVEFLVSFYNNEISEKSEIFDDQFSVERPDGSNFTLKIRSTKLEDSAMYFCASSSEAVGAFFGQGTRLTVV.

The rearrangement links TRBV9 to TRBJ2-2; TRBD1 is a possible D gene (5 bases). The CDR3 extends over 14 amino acids. The ends were cut back, 2 bases at V and 1 base at J, with 6 bases in the middle. In germline, CDR1 is SGDLS, CDR2 YYNGEE. The CDR3 region has the DNA TGTGCCAGCAGCGTGACAGTGAACACCGGGGAGCTGTTTTTT. Amino acid sequence: CASSVTVNTGELFF. The entire variable domain, with the rest obtained from reference TRBV9 and TRBJ2-2, is as follows: DSGVTQTPKHLITATGQRVTLRCSPRSGDLSVYWYQQSLDQGLQFLIQYYNGEERAKGNILERFSAQQFPDLHSELNLSSLELGDSALYFCASSVTVNTGELFFGEGSRLTVL.

This rearrangement joins TRBV30 to TRBJ2-5; perhaps TRBD1 as D (6 bases). Trimming cost V 2 bases and J 3 bases, with 10 bases left between them. The CDR3 sequence is 13 residues long. Germline values: CDR1 GTSNPN, CDR2 SVGIG (reference sequence). CDR3 region: CAWSPDRKETQYF. The CDR3 DNA follows: TGTGCCTGGAGTCCGGACAGAAAAGAGACCCAGTACTTC.

The rearrangement uses TRBV5-4 and TRBJ2-5, with 7 nucleotides matching TRBD2. The CDR3 has 14 residues. CDR1 and CDR2 from the germline V gene are SGHNT and YYREEE (reference sequence). J lost 5 bases, V lost 1 base, and 5 bases had no gene match. CDR3 sequence: CASSLRAGGETQYF. The CDR3 coding sequence is TGTGCCAGCAGCTTGCGGGCCGGGGGGGAGACCCAGTACTTC. The full variable domain, rest sourced from reference TRBV5-4 and TRBJ2-5, is ETGVTQSPTHLIKTRGQQVTLRCSSQSGHNTVSWYQQALGQGPQFIFQYYREEENGRGNFPPRFSGLQFPNYSSELNVNALELDDSALYLCASSLRAGGETQYFGPGTRLLVL.